These 25 T cell receptor beta chains came from one sample sequenced in a study of response to subunit inactivated influenza vaccine. TCRdb itself ran the RT-PCR reads through MiXCR, one entry per CDR3 protein. This table holds around 170,000 distinct CDR3 sequences, approximately 12% found once. The source was CD8+ T cells sorted from PBMCs, collected about 24 months after vaccination. The receptors derive from a man aged 50 to 75 who received an inactivated influenza vaccine.

This clonotype was seen a few times. The rearrangement uses TRBV3-1 and TRBJ2-7; maybe TRBD2 (5 bases). Germline loops: CDR1 LGHDT, CDR2 YNNKEL (reference sequence). Between the trimmed V and J ends, which lost 4 bases and 7 bases, there was a span of 17 bases. This CDR3 is built from 14 residues. CDR3 sequence (DNA): TGTGCCAGCAGCCCCTCGGCACTAGTATCTGAGCAGTACTTC. Translating gives CASSPSALVSEQYF.

V and J are TRBV29-1 and TRBJ2-3; the D gene is possibly TRBD1 (5 bases). The V gene's germline CDR1 is SQVTM and CDR2 ANQGSEA. This CDR3 contains 16 residues. Deletions cut 2 bases from V and 0 bases from J, with 15 bases between. CDR3 region: CSVELGHRLSTDTQYF. CDR3 bases: TGCAGCGTTGAATTAGGACACCGTTTGAGCACAGATACGCAGTATTTT.

This clonotype was observed many times. The chain has TRBV9 and TRBJ1-5; the match to TRBD1 covers 9 bases. Losses at the gene ends were 3 bases for V and 5 bases for J; bases not matched to a gene: 6. This CDR3 spans 15 amino acids. Per the germline V gene, CDR1 is SGDLS and CDR2 is YYNGEE. CDR3 loop: CASSDGQGFDQPQHF. CDR3 nucleotide sequence: TGTGCCAGCAGCGATGGACAGGGGTTTGATCAGCCCCAGCATTTT. Drawing the rest from reference TRBV9 and TRBJ1-5, the complete variable domain is DSGVTQTPKHLITATGQRVTLRCSPRSGDLSVYWYQQSLDQGLQFLIQYYNGEERAKGNILERFSAQQFPDLHSELNLSSLELGDSALYFCASSDGQGFDQPQHFGDGTRLSIL.

This clonotype was counted many times. This sequence joins TRBV25-1 and TRBJ2-7; D uncertain. The CDR3 covers 11 residues. Trimming removed 3 bases at V and 2 bases at J, with 2 bases between. Germline CDR1 and CDR2: MGHDK and SYGVNS. The CDR3 DNA reads TGTGCCAGCAGTGACCCCTACGAGCAGTACTTC. It is translated as CASSDPYEQYF.

This clonotype was detected a few times. This sequence joins TRBV6-5 and TRBJ2-7; TRBD2 agrees at 8 bases. CDR3 size: 18 residues. Trimming cost V 0 bases and J 1 base; bases outside gene matches: 11. In germline, CDR1 is MNHEY, CDR2 SVGAGI. In nucleotides, the CDR3 is TGTGCCAGCAGTTACTCGACCGCATATCGGGAGGGATCCTACGAGCAGTACTTC. Protein sequence: CASSYSTAYREGSYEQYF.

This chain links TRBV20-1 with TRBJ2-7; possibly TRBD2 for D (5 bases). The CDR3 covers 13 residues. V shed 3 bases and J shed 3 bases, with 12 bases lying between them. Germline CDR1 is DFQATT and CDR2 is SNEGSKA (reference sequence). The CDR3 DNA sequence: TGCAGTGCTAGGGACTCAGCGAACTACGAGCAGTACTTC. Protein sequence: CSARDSANYEQYF.

The chain links TRBV28 to TRBJ2-1; D is possibly TRBD2 (6 bases). The germline V gene encodes CDR1 MDHEN and CDR2 SYDVKM. The CDR3 has 16 amino acids. The V and J ends lost 3 bases and 6 bases respectively, with 18 bases between them. CDR3 sequence: CASSFITSRAGNEQFF. The CDR3 bases are TGTGCCAGCAGTTTCATAACTAGCAGGGCTGGCAATGAGCAGTTCTTC.

This clonotype appeared a single time. V gene TRBV7-9 combines with J gene TRBJ2-7, with a possible D match to TRBD2 (6 bases). The CDR3 runs to 15 residues. V lost 5 bases and J 3 bases, leaving 17 bases between the germline ends. Germline V gives CDR1 SEHNR, CDR2 FQNEAQ (reference sequence). Here the CDR3 reads CASSDLSGRNYEQYF. CDR3 nucleotide sequence: TGTGCCAGCAGCGACTTGAGCGGGCGAAACTACGAGCAGTACTTC.

This clonotype appeared a few times. The chain couples TRBV19 to TRBJ1-4; D is possibly TRBD1 (5 bases). The V and J ends lost 5 bases and 6 bases respectively, with 19 bases between them. The CDR3 has 16 amino acids. Germline CDR1 LNHDA, CDR2 SQIVND (reference sequence). The CDR3 is CASSLDRPTEDEKLFF. The CDR3 DNA follows: TGTGCCAGTAGTCTCGACAGACCCACGGAGGATGAAAAACTGTTTTTT.

A few counts support this clonotype. The chain employs TRBV29-1 and TRBJ2-7, with TRBD1 identical over 9 bases. The germline V gene encodes CDR1 SQVTM and CDR2 ANQGSEA. The ends lost 2 bases at V and 7 bases at J; junction bases unmatched: 3. The CDR3 has 12 amino acids. DNA for the CDR3: TGCAGCGTTGAAACAGGGGGCAGTGAGCAGTACTTC. Encoded protein: CSVETGGSEQYF.

The J gene is TRBJ2-2, the V gene TRBV6-5; the D gene is possibly TRBD1 (5 bases). V was shortened by 0 bases and J by 4 bases, with 12 bases between the two germline ends. The V gene's germline CDR1 is MNHEY and CDR2 SVGAGI. The length of the CDR3 is 16 residues. The CDR3 spells CASSYSTQGPTGELFF. The DNA for the CDR3 is TGTGCCAGCAGTTACTCGACCCAGGGTCCCACCGGGGAGCTGTTTTTT.

This clonotype was seen only a few times. J is TRBJ2-5 and V is TRBV27; possibly TRBD1 or TRBD2 for D (5 bases each). The CDR3 has 15 amino acids. The germline CDR1 and CDR2 sequences are MNHEY and SMNVEV (reference sequence). The V end was cut by 1 base, the J end by 4 bases, with 13 bases between. CDR3 coding DNA: TGTGCCAGCAGTTTATTTGCAGGGACCGGAGAGACCCAGTACTTC. Translating it yields CASSLFAGTGETQYF.

This chain connects TRBV11-2 to TRBJ2-7; TRBD2 might be the D (5 bases). The CDR3 runs 15 residues. The germline gives CDR1 SGHAT, CDR2 FQNNGV. Trimming left V 1 base short and J 4 bases short, with 14 bases between. CDR3 loop: CASSLASLALYEQYF. The CDR3 nucleotides are TGTGCCAGCAGCTTAGCGTCTCTAGCTTTGTACGAGCAGTACTTC.

This clonotype was observed a few times. The CDR3 here is CSARDVGGTSYEQYF. The CDR3 coding sequence is TGCAGTGCTAGAGACGTGGGTGGAACCTCCTACGAGCAGTACTTC. This chain connects TRBV20-1 to TRBJ2-7; the D is unclear. This CDR3 has 15 residues. V lost 0 bases to trimming and J lost 0 bases, with 12 bases between them. The germline V gene encodes CDR1 DFQATT and CDR2 SNEGSKA (reference sequence).

V usage is TRBV11-2 and J usage is TRBJ1-1; D gene uncertain. V lost 4 bases, J lost 4 bases, and 10 bases lay in between. The CDR3 has 13 amino acids. CDR1 SGHAT and CDR2 FQNNGV come from the germline V gene. For the CDR3, the DNA is TGTGCCAGCAGCTCAACCCGGGCCACTGAAGCTTTCTTT. It codes for CASSSTRATEAFF.

The table lists this clonotype with a few counts. This chain connects TRBV10-1 to TRBJ1-3, with a possible D match to TRBD1 (6 bases). The CDR3 covers 16 residues. Germline V gene data show CDR1 as WNHNN and CDR2 as SYGVQD (reference sequence). V dropped 3 bases and J dropped 1 base, with 13 bases sitting between them. As DNA, the CDR3 is TGCGCCAGCAGTGATCTGCCCGGACAGTCTGGAAACACCATATATTTT. Its translation is CASSDLPGQSGNTIYF.

This clonotype was detected many times. The chain recombines TRBV10-1 with TRBJ2-2; no clear D gene. Trimming took off 2 bases at V and 8 bases at J, with 12 bases between the two ends. The CDR3 is made up of 14 amino acids. From germline, CDR1 is WNHNN and CDR2 SYGVQD (reference sequence). The CDR3 protein is CASSEHRTSGELFF. For the CDR3, the DNA is TGCGCCAGCAGTGAGCACCGAACTTCTGGGGAGCTGTTTTTT.

The V call is TRBV27, the J call TRBJ2-6, with a weak D call TRBD1 (6 bases). Between the trimmed V and J ends, which lost 6 bases and 4 bases, there was a span of 16 bases. CDR1 and CDR2 (germline): MNHEY, SMNVEV (reference sequence). CDR3 length equals 16 residues. CDR3 bases: TGTGCCAGCAGCCAAATCAGGACAGCCGGGGCCAACGTCCTGACTTTC. Protein: CASSQIRTAGANVLTF.

This clonotype turned up a few times. The rearrangement links TRBV7-2 to TRBJ2-1; TRBD2 matches 13 bases. Germline loops: CDR1 SGHTA, CDR2 FQGNSA. V was clipped by 5 bases and J by 7 bases; unmatched bases: 5. The CDR3 spans 15 residues. As DNA, the CDR3 is TGTGCCAGCAGCATACTAGCGGGAGGGGTTAATGAGCAGTTCTTC. Its translation: CASSILAGGVNEQFF.

Many counts were recorded for this clonotype. The chain combines TRBV7-9 with TRBJ1-2; 8 bases map to TRBD1. CDR1 is SEHNR and CDR2 is FQNEAQ in the germline V gene (reference sequence). The J segment lost 4 bases and the V segment lost 1 base, leaving 5 bases of the junction unmatched. The CDR3 is 15 residues long. The CDR3 DNA is TGTGCCAGCAGCTTAGGTGACAGGGGATTCTATGGCTACACCTTC. Protein sequence: CASSLGDRGFYGYTF.

This clonotype has only a few counts. This chain uses TRBV25-1 with TRBJ1-1; D possibly corresponds to TRBD1 (5 bases). This CDR3 is built from 15 residues. Trimming removed 1 base at V and 5 bases at J, with 14 bases between. Germline V gene data show CDR1 as MGHDK and CDR2 as SYGVNS. The CDR3 coding sequence is TGTGCCAGCAGTGAATCTGGGTGGGCAGGGACTGAAGCTTTCTTT. Amino acid sequence: CASSESGWAGTEAFF. The entire variable domain, with the rest obtained from reference TRBV25-1 and TRBJ1-1, is as follows: EADIYQTPRYLVIGTGKKITLECSQTMGHDKMYWYQQDPGMELHLIHYSYGVNSTEKGDLSSESTVSRIRTEHFPLTLESARPSHTSQYLCASSESGWAGTEAFFGQGTRLTVV.

As for this clonotype: This likely comes from a read error, as the CDR3 has no conserved phenylalanine or tryptophan at its end. It is unclear where the CDR3 begins or ends on the DNA, so no DNA is shown, and the CDR3 is as TCRdb lists it. CDR3 residues: CASRPDRNYGYAI. V is TRBV28 and J is TRBJ1-2; the table's D call of TRBD1 was not tested on the DNA. The germline gives CDR1 MDHEN, CDR2 SYDVKM. The CDR3 length equals 13 residues, ends included.

This clonotype was observed many times. The chain carries TRBV4-1 and TRBJ2-3; 8 bases match TRBD2. This CDR3 region has 15 residues. Looked up from germline, CDR1 is MGHRA and CDR2 is YSYEKL. V was pared by 4 bases and J by 4 bases, with 7 bases of the junction left unmatched. CDR3 DNA: TGCGCCAGCAGCCTTAGCGGGGTGGAGGCAGATACGCAGTATTTT. This codes for CASSLSGVEADTQYF.

The rearrangement links TRBV9 to TRBJ1-2, with 10 nucleotides matching TRBD1. Unmatched junction bases numbered 4, after V lost 0 bases and J lost 5 bases. The CDR3 covers 15 residues. CDR1 SGDLS and CDR2 YYNGEE come from the germline V gene. CDR3 sequence (DNA): TGTGCCAGCAGCGTAGGAGGGACAGGGGATTATGGCTACACCTTC. Protein product: CASSVGGTGDYGYTF.

This clonotype was detected many times. V and J are TRBV12-3 or TRBV12-4 and TRBJ2-1; D is unresolved. V was clipped by 7 bases and J by 5 bases, with 9 bases between them. The CDR3 consists of 12 residues. The CDR3 bases are TGTGCCAGCACCTCTGGAAACAATGAGCAGTTCTTC. It specifies CASTSGNNEQFF.